This entry is about one T cell receptor (beta chain). This clone was detected once. Its antigen has not been determined. No base qualities exist here, and no much larger clone lies one base off it. The intended sense of this specimen's time point label: peripheral blood before pembrolizumab. For every enrolled patient, mismatch repair deficiency was confirmed by either polymerase chain reaction or immunohistochemistry. TCR sequencing was performed for a few patients who responded to pembrolizumab therapy. In the phase II trial, pembrolizumab PD-1 blockade was tested prospectively in advanced mismatch repair-deficient cancers, no matter which tissue of origin the cancers came from. Peripheral blood T cell samples were collected serially, before PD-1 blockade began and at several time points afterward. The timing of each blood sample was reported as weeks after the first dose of pembrolizumab. To prepare the library, the immunoSEQ multiplex PCR assay was applied. This is the immuneACCESS table as TCRdb keeps it, with only in-frame sequences that have V and J called. A part of the clones is gone; compared with another copy, unresolved V genes explain less than half, and the rest is unexplained. This sample lists around 49,000 clones; over 60% were detected once. The top ten clones comprise roughly 3.3% of the sample.

The data are from a study of PD-1 blockade in mismatch repair-deficient tumors listed by TCRdb under 2017. In terms of the full investigation: Between September 2013 and September 2016, the trial enrolled roughly 80 consecutive patients with approximately 12 types of mismatch repair-deficient cancer, all of whom had received prior treatment and were progressing. Tumor-associated T cell clones in the peripheral blood of patients responding to PD-1 blockade were tracked using deep sequencing of TCR CDR3 regions. The investigation overall reported the following: Clones residing in the tumor, which were often undetectable in blood before treatment, expanded quickly after pembrolizumab and then contracted, generally before radiologic responses.

From its cysteine to its phenylalanine, the CDR3 spans 15 amino acids. Of the read, only the CDR3 DNA is kept; its 45 bases are in frame from base 1. V lost 6 bases and J lost 5 bases; the stretch between them is 17 bases long. Looking up the germline V gene yields CDR1 MNHNS and CDR2 SASEGT. The sequence came from an adult with mismatch repair-deficient cancer. Sequences were derived from PBMCs, sampled before pembrolizumab treatment. The V and J genes are TRBV6-1 and TRBJ1-5; TRBD1 is a weak D gene call, 6 bases matching. The CDR3 protein: CASSATGISDQPQHF. The nucleotides are TGTGCCAGCAGCGCAACAGGGATCTCCGATCAGCCCCAGCATTTT.